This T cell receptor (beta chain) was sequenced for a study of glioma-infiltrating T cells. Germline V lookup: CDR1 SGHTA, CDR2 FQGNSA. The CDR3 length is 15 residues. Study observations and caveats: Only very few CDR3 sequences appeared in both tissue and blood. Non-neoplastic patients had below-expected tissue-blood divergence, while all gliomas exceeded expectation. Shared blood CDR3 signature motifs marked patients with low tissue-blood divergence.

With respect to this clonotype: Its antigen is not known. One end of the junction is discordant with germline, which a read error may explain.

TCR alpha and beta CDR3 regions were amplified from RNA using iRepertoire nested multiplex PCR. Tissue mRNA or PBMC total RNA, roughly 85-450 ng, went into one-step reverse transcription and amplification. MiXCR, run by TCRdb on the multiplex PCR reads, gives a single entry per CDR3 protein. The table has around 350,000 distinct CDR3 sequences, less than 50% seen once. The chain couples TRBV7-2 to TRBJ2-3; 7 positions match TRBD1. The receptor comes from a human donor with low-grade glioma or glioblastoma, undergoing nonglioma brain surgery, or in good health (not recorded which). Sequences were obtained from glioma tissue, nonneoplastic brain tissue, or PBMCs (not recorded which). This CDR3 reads CASSLTGVGTDAQYF. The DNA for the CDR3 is TGTGCCAGCAGTTTAACAGGGGTGGGCACAGATGCGCAGTATTTT.